This record concerns one T cell receptor (beta chain) sequence. The antigen is not known. These data come from a study of cytomegalovirus exposure and HLA in healthy donors. Turning to the study itself: A prior analysis found 100 million to 140 million unique TCR beta sequences from 150 million to 200 million T cells. Study-wide results and limits: In a later analysis, donors in an Asian-associated ancestry cluster reportedly had fewer N-insertions in productive TCRs than the cohort mean. Within a later analysis, the majority of CMV-associated TCR beta chains appeared HLA-restricted.

The CDR3 has 16 amino acids. Per germline, CDR1 SGHDN and CDR2 FVKESK. V lost 1 base, J lost 0 bases, and 2 bases stayed unmatched. Healthy bone marrow donors made up the cohort. With 60 Vbeta and 13 Jbeta primers, the PCR was carried out. Clones were read by immunoSEQ multiplex PCR, and TCRdb kept only the in-frame ones, dropping some. The sample carries over 110,000 clones, around 78% recorded once. The sequence derives from a middle-aged woman in good health and CMV-seropositive. The source material was PBMCs. V and J are TRBV14 and TRBJ2-5; 10 positions match TRBD1. CDR3 sequence: CASSQVGQGYQETQYF. The CDR3 coding sequence is TGTGCCAGCAGCCAAGTGGGACAGGGGTACCAAGAGACCCAGTACTTC.